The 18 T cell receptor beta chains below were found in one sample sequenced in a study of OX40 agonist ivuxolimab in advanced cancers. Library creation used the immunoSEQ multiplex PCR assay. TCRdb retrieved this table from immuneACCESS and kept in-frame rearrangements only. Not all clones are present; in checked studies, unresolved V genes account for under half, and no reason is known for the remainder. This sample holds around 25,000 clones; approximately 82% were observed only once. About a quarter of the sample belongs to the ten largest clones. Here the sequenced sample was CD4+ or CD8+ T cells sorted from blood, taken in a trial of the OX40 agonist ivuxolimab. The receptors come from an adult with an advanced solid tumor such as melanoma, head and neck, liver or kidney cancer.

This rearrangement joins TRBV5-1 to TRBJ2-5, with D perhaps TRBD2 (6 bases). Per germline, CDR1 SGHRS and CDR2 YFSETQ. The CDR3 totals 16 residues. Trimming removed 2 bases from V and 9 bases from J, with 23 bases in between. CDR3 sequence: CASSFESRDLSFPQYF. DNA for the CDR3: TGCGCCAGCAGCTTTGAGAGTCGGGACTTATCTTTCCCCCAGTACTTC.

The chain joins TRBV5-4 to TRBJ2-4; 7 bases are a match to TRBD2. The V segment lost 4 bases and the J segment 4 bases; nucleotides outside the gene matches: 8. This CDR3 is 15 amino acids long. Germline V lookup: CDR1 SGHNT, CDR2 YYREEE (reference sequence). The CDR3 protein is CASSGSGARKNIQYF. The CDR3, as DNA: TGTGCCAGCAGCGGGAGCGGGGCCAGGAAAAACATTCAGTACTTC. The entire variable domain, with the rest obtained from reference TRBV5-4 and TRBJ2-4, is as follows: ETGVTQSPTHLIKTRGQQVTLRCSSQSGHNTVSWYQQALGQGPQFIFQYYREEENGRGNFPPRFSGLQFPNYSSELNVNALELDDSALYLCASSGSGARKNIQYFGAGTRLSVL.

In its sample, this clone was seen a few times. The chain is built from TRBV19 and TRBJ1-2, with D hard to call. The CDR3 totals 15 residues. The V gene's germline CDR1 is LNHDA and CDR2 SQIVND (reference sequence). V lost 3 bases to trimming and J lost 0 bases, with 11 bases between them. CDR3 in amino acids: CASSMLFGTNYGYTF. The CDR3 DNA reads TGTGCCAGTAGTATGCTCTTCGGGACTAACTATGGCTACACCTTC.

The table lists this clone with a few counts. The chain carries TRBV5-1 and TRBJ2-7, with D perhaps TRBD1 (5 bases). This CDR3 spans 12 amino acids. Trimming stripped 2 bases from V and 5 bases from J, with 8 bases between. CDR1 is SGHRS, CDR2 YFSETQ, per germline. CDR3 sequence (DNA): TGCGCCAGCAGCTTTGACAGTGACGAGCAGTACTTC. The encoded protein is CASSFDSDEQYF.

DNA of the CDR3: TGTGCCAGCAGTGAAATCGCCGGGACTAACTATGGCTACACCTTC. Its protein is CASSEIAGTNYGYTF. This chain links TRBV6-1 with TRBJ1-2; D is uncertain. The V end was cut by 2 bases, the J end by 0 bases, with 10 bases between. Germline V CDR1 and CDR2: MNHNS, SASEGT. The CDR3 is 15 residues long.

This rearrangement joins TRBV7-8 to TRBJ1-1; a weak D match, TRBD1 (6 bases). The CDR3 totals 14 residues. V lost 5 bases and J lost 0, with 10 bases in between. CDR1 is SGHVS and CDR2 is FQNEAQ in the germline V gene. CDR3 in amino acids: CASSPRTVNTEAFF. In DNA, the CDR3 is TGTGCCAGCAGCCCACGGACAGTGAACACTGAAGCTTTCTTT. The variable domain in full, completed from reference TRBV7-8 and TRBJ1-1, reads GAGVSQSPRYKVAKRGQDVALRCDPISGHVSLFWYQQALGQGPEFLTYFQNEAQLDKSGLPSDRFFAERPEGSVSTLKIQRTQQEDSAVYLCASSPRTVNTEAFFGQGTRLTVV.

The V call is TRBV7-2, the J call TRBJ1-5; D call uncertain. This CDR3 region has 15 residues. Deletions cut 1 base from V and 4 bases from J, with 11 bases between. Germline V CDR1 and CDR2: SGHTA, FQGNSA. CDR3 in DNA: TGTGCCAGCAGCTTAGAGATAGGGATTAATCAGCCCCAGCATTTT. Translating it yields CASSLEIGINQPQHF.

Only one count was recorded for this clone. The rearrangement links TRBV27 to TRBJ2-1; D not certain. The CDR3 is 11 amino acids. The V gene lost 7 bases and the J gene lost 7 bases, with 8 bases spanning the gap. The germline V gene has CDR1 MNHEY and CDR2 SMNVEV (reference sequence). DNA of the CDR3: TGTGCCAGCACCTACGGGAATGAGCAGTTCTTC. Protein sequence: CASTYGNEQFF.

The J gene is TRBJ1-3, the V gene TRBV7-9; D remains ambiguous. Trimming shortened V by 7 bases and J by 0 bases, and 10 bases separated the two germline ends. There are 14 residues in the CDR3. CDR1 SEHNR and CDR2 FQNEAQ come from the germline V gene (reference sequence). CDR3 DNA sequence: TGTGCCAGCACCGACCTGAGCTCTGGAAACACCATATATTTT. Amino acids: CASTDLSSGNTIYF.

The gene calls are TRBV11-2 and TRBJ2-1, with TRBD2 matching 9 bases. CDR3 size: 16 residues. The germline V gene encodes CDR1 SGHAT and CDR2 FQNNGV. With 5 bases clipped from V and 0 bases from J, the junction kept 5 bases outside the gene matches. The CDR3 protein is CASSRLAGSSYNEQFF. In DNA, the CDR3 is TGTGCCAGCAGCCGTCTAGCGGGGAGCTCCTACAATGAGCAGTTCTTC. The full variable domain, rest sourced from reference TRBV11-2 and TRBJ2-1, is EAGVAQSPRYKIIEKRQSVAFWCNPISGHATLYWYQQILGQGPKLLIQFQNNGVVDDSQLPKDRFSAERLKGVDSTLKIQPAKLEDSAVYLCASSRLAGSSYNEQFFGPGTRLTVL.

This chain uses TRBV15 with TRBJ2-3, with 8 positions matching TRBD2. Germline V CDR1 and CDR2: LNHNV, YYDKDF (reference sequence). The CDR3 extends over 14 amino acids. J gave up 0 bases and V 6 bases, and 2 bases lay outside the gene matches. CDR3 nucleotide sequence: TGTGCCACCAGTCCGGGGGGGAGCACAGATACGCAGTATTTT. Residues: CATSPGGSTDTQYF. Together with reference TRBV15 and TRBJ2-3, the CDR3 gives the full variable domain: DAMVIQNPRYQVTQFGKPVTLSCSQTLNHNVMYWYQQKSSQAPKLLFHYYDKDFNNEADTPDNFQSRRPNTSFCFLDIRSPGLGDTAMYLCATSPGGSTDTQYFGPGTRLTVL.

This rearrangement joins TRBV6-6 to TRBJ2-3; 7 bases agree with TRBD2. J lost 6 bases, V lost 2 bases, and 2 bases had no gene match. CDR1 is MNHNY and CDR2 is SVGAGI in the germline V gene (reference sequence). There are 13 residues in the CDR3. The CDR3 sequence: CASSYAGVDTQYF. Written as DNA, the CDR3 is TGTGCCAGCAGTTACGCGGGGGTGGATACGCAGTATTTT.

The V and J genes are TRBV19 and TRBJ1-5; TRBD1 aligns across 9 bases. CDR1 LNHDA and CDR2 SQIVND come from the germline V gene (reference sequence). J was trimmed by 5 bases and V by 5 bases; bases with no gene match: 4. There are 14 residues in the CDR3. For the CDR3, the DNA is TGTGCCAGTAGTCATACAGGGGGCGATCAGCCCCAGCATTTT. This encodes CASSHTGGDQPQHF.

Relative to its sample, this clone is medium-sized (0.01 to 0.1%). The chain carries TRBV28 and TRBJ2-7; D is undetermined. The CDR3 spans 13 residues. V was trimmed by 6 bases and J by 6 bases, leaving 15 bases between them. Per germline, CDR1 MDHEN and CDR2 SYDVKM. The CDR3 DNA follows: TGTGCCAGCAGGTCAATCCCCCTCGGCGAGCAGTACTTC. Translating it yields CASRSIPLGEQYF.

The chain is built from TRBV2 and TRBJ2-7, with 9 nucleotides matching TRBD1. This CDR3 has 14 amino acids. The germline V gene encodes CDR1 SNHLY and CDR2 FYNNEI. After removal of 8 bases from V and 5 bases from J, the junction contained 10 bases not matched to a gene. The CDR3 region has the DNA TGTGCCAGCCCCACCGGGACAGGGTTAGACGAGCAGTACTTC. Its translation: CASPTGTGLDEQYF.

CDR3: CASSPPRTEALSGNTIYF. The CDR3 DNA reads TGTGCCAGCTCACCACCTAGGACAGAAGCTCTCTCTGGAAACACCATATATTTT. The chain combines TRBV18 with TRBJ1-3; possibly TRBD1 for D (6 bases). The CDR3 runs 18 residues. Trimming removed 0 bases at V and 0 bases at J, with 15 bases between. Germline V lookup: CDR1 KGHSH, CDR2 LQKENI.

For the CDR3, the DNA is TGTGCCAGCAGCGATCCCGGGCAAACCTACGAGCAGTACTTC. This gives the protein CASSDPGQTYEQYF. The V call is TRBV6-1, the J call TRBJ2-7; the D is unclear. The CDR3 sequence is 14 residues long. In germline, CDR1 is MNHNS, CDR2 SASEGT. V was pared by 6 bases and J by 2 bases, with 14 bases between.

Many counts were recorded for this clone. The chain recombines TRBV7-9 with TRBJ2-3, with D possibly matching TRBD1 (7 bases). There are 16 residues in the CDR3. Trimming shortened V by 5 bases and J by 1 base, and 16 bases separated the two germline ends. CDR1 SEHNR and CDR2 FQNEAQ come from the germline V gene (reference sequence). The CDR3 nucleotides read TGTGCCAGCAGCCCGCGGGACAGACGGGGCACAGATACGCAGTATTTT. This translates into CASSPRDRRGTDTQYF.